These 29 T cell receptor beta chains originate from one sample sequenced in a study of blood T cell repertoires in COVID-19. Generated by immunoSEQ multiplex PCR, the TCRdb table keeps only in-frame clones and is missing some. The sample carries 200,000 to 250,000 clones, more than 75% recorded once. The sequenced material came from peripheral blood. Source of these receptors: a woman between 35 and 50 years old with acute or convalescent COVID-19.

The chain combines TRBV5-1 with TRBJ2-1; TRBD2 is a possible D gene (7 bases). V lost 0 bases to trimming and J lost 9 bases, with 19 bases between them. There are 16 residues in the CDR3. Germline values: CDR1 SGHRS, CDR2 YFSETQ. The CDR3 protein is CASSLARGGAQVEQFF. Written as DNA, the CDR3 is TGCGCCAGCAGCTTGGCCCGCGGGGGCGCGCAGGTTGAGCAGTTCTTC.

The V and J genes are TRBV12-3 or TRBV12-4 and TRBJ2-3; no clear D gene. Trimming took 5 bases from V and 5 from J, leaving 11 bases between them. CDR3 size: 13 residues. This chain's CDR3 is CASSPIVGDTQYF. DNA for the CDR3: TGTGCCAGCAGTCCCATAGTCGGAGATACGCAGTATTTT.

The chain joins TRBV7-9 to TRBJ2-1; 7 nucleotides align to TRBD1. The trim removed 3 bases at V and 7 bases at J, leaving 6 bases unmatched. Germline CDR1 SEHNR, CDR2 FQNEAQ (reference sequence). This CDR3 has 14 amino acids. CDR3 amino acids: CASSFAVRGNEQFF. DNA of the CDR3: TGTGCCAGCAGCTTCGCTGTCAGGGGGAATGAGCAGTTCTTC.

A single count supports this clone. The chain is built from TRBV27 and TRBJ1-1; 7 bases align to TRBD1. V gave up 5 bases and J gave up 3 bases; unmatched junction bases: 6. This CDR3 contains 14 residues. Germline assignment: CDR1 MNHEY and CDR2 SMNVEV (reference sequence). The DNA for the CDR3 is TGTGCCAGCAGTGCTCGACAGGGTCACACTGAAGCTTTCTTT. This gives the protein CASSARQGHTEAFF.

The chain combines TRBV10-1 with TRBJ1-1; possible D gene TRBD1, 6 bases. V was shortened by 5 bases and J by 0 bases, with 10 bases between the two germline ends. CDR3 length: 14 residues. Germline V gene lookup returns CDR1 WNHNN and CDR2 SYGVQD (reference sequence). The CDR3 nucleotides read TGCGCCAGCAGTAGGACAGCTTTGAACACTGAAGCTTTCTTT. Its translation: CASSRTALNTEAFF.

With respect to this clone: Other DNA sequences within the sample encode an identical CDR3. The DNA for the CDR3 is TGTGCCAGCAGCTTAGGGACAGGACCTTCCTACGAGCAGTACTTC. Translating gives CASSLGTGPSYEQYF. The genes are TRBV11-2 and TRBJ2-7; the match to TRBD1 covers 7 bases. V trimming: 1 base; J trimming: 1 base; junction bases outside the gene matches: 4. Germline CDR1 and CDR2: SGHAT and FQNNGV. This CDR3 has 15 residues.

This rearrangement joins TRBV11-2 to TRBJ1-2; D remains ambiguous. Between the trimmed V and J ends, which lost 4 bases and 4 bases, there was a span of 10 bases. CDR1 is SGHAT, CDR2 FQNNGV, per germline. This CDR3 is built from 13 residues. This CDR3 is CASSSGLFYGYTF. CDR3 bases: TGTGCCAGCAGCTCCGGACTTTTCTATGGCTACACCTTC.

The genes are TRBV24-1 and TRBJ1-5; D possibly corresponds to TRBD1 (5 bases). Germline CDR1 reads KGHDR; CDR2 reads SFDVKD. The CDR3 is 14 amino acids. V was shortened by 4 bases and J by 3 bases, with 9 bases between the two germline ends. CDR3 loop: CATSEEGINQPQHF. In DNA form, the CDR3 reads TGTGCCACCAGTGAGGAGGGGATCAATCAGCCCCAGCATTTT.

This chain uses TRBV5-1 with TRBJ2-1; TRBD2 aligns across 9 bases. V gave up 0 bases and J gave up 1 base; unmatched junction bases: 5. CDR3 length equals 17 residues. The V gene's germline CDR1 is SGHRS and CDR2 YFSETQ. The CDR3: CASSLGAGGPSYNEQFF. The CDR3 nucleotides read TGCGCCAGCAGCTTGGGGGCGGGAGGGCCGTCCTACAATGAGCAGTTCTTC. The full variable domain, its missing parts supplied by reference TRBV5-1 and TRBJ2-1, is KAGVTQTPRYLIKTRGQQVTLSCSPISGHRSVSWYQQTPGQGLQFLFEYFSETQRNKGNFPGRFSGRQFSNSRSEMNVSTLELGDSALYLCASSLGAGGPSYNEQFFGPGTRLTVL.

J is TRBJ2-7 and V is TRBV9; D is possibly TRBD2 (6 bases). Germline-derived CDR1 and CDR2 are SGDLS and YYNGEE. This CDR3 is 15 amino acids long. V was clipped by 4 bases and J by 0 bases, with 14 bases between them. The CDR3 protein is CASSYGAGGSYEQYF. Written as DNA, the CDR3 is TGTGCCAGCAGCTATGGGGCCGGGGGCTCCTACGAGCAGTACTTC. The variable domain in full, completed from reference TRBV9 and TRBJ2-7, reads DSGVTQTPKHLITATGQRVTLRCSPRSGDLSVYWYQQSLDQGLQFLIQYYNGEERAKGNILERFSAQQFPDLHSELNLSSLELGDSALYFCASSYGAGGSYEQYFGPGTRLTVT.

The rearrangement uses TRBV7-6 and TRBJ2-5, with 7 bases that match TRBD2. CDR3 length: 15 amino acids. Germline-derived CDR1 and CDR2 are SGHVS and FNYEAQ. With V trimmed by 3 bases and J by 4 bases, 8 bases remained unmatched. The CDR3 DNA reads TGTGCCAGCAGCTTCGGCGGGAGAGTTGTAGAGACCCAGTACTTC. It codes for CASSFGGRVVETQYF.

The chain links TRBV5-1 to TRBJ1-6; D call uncertain. V was clipped by 0 bases and J by 12 bases, with 10 bases between them. Germline lookup yields CDR1 SGHRS and CDR2 YFSETQ. The CDR3 covers 13 residues. CDR3: CASSLAQVGPLHF. Written as DNA, the CDR3 is TGCGCCAGCAGCTTGGCCCAGGTTGGACCCCTCCACTTT.

This clone showed up just once. V gene TRBV19 combines with J gene TRBJ2-1, with TRBD2 matching 11 bases. The length of the CDR3 is 15 residues. Germline V CDR1 and CDR2: LNHDA, SQIVND (reference sequence). V shed 7 bases and J 2 bases; nucleotides not matched to a gene: 4. The CDR3 spells CASKGTSGPYNEQFF. Written as DNA, the CDR3 is TGTGCCAGTAAGGGGACTAGCGGACCCTACAATGAGCAGTTCTTC.

This clone came up once. V usage is TRBV2 and J usage is TRBJ1-3, with 7 nucleotides matching TRBD1. The CDR3 sequence is 14 residues long. Trimming at V came to 5 bases and at J to 4 bases, leaving 5 bases not matched to a gene. Germline values: CDR1 SNHLY, CDR2 FYNNEI. CDR3 sequence reads: CASSSQGFGNTIYF. As DNA, the CDR3 is TGTGCCAGCAGTTCACAGGGGTTCGGAAACACCATATATTTT.

On this clone: Other DNA sequences in the same sample also yield this CDR3. The chain links TRBV18 to TRBJ2-5, with TRBD2 identical over 16 bases. Trimming at V came to 0 bases and at J to 5 bases, leaving 0 bases not matched to a gene. Germline-derived CDR1 and CDR2 are KGHSH and LQKENI. The CDR3 has 16 residues. The CDR3 region is CASSPPGLAGGETQYF. The CDR3 DNA is TGTGCCAGCTCACCACCGGGACTAGCGGGAGGGGAGACCCAGTACTTC.

The chain links TRBV11-2 to TRBJ2-7, with D possibly being TRBD2 (6 bases). Germline V gives CDR1 SGHAT, CDR2 FQNNGV. The CDR3 totals 17 residues. V lost 5 bases and J 1 base, leaving 21 bases between the germline ends. The CDR3 region is CASSPVGGSGISYEQYF. The CDR3 bases are TGTGCCAGCAGCCCGGTGGGGGGTAGCGGAATTTCCTACGAGCAGTACTTC.

V usage is TRBV5-1 and J usage is TRBJ2-7, with a possible D match to TRBD2 (5 bases). Trimming cost V 4 bases and J 5 bases, with 13 bases left between them. The CDR3 is 13 amino acids. The germline CDR1 and CDR2 sequences are SGHRS and YFSETQ. The DNA of the CDR3 is TGCGCCAGCAGCCCACAGACGGGAAACGAGCAGTACTTC. This sequence encodes CASSPQTGNEQYF.

The chain links TRBV9 to TRBJ2-2, with a tentative D call TRBD2 (5 bases). Trimming stripped 3 bases from V and 4 bases from J, with 7 bases between. CDR3 length equals 13 residues. Germline CDR1 is SGDLS and CDR2 is YYNGEE. This chain's CDR3 is CASSATSTGELFF. The CDR3 DNA sequence: TGTGCCAGCAGCGCCACTAGCACCGGGGAGCTGTTTTTT.

This sequence joins TRBV7-2 and TRBJ2-1; 12 bases are shared with TRBD2. The germline gives CDR1 SGHTA, CDR2 FQGNSA. This CDR3 is 20 amino acids long. V gave up 0 bases and J gave up 7 bases; unmatched junction bases: 16. In nucleotides, the CDR3 is TGTGCCAGCAGCTTAGCGCTTCTAGCGGGAGGGAGAGGTCTAATGAATGAGCAGTTCTTC. It yields the protein CASSLALLAGGRGLMNEQFF.

This clone was detected once. The chain is built from TRBV5-1 and TRBJ2-3; 9 nucleotides agree with TRBD2. Germline CDR1 and CDR2: SGHRS and YFSETQ. The CDR3 has 14 amino acids. V lost 3 bases and J lost 4; bases outside the gene matches: 3. Here the CDR3 reads CASSWRLAADTQYF. In nucleotides, the CDR3 is TGCGCCAGCAGCTGGCGACTAGCGGCAGATACGCAGTATTTT.

The V gene is TRBV6-5, the J gene TRBJ1-1, with TRBD1 identical over 7 bases. The CDR3 covers 10 residues. The trim removed 9 bases at V and 6 bases at J, leaving 1 base unmatched. Germline loops: CDR1 MNHEY, CDR2 SVGAGI. The CDR3 nucleotides read TGTGCCAGTAGGGGGCCTGAAGCTTTCTTT. Its translation: CASRGPEAFF.

This clone is a singleton in its sample. This rearrangement joins TRBV19 to TRBJ1-4; D uncertain. This CDR3 spans 15 amino acids. Trimming removed 3 bases from V and 0 bases from J, with 8 bases in between. Germline-derived CDR1 and CDR2 are LNHDA and SQIVND (reference sequence). CDR3 nucleotides: TGTGCCAGTAGTATCGGGAGAGCAACTAATGAAAAACTGTTTTTT. This codes for CASSIGRATNEKLFF. The full variable domain, in which reference TRBV19 and TRBJ1-4 provide the parts outside the CDR3, is DGGITQSPKYLFRKEGQNVTLSCEQNLNHDAMYWYRQDPGQGLRLIYYSQIVNDFQKGDIAEGYSVSREKKESFPLTVTSAQKNPTAFYLCASSIGRATNEKLFFGSGTQLSVL.

This chain links TRBV10-2 with TRBJ2-3; perhaps TRBD2 as D (5 bases). V gave up 2 bases and J gave up 5 bases, with 11 bases separating them. CDR3 length: 14 amino acids. Germline loops: CDR1 WSHSY, CDR2 SAAADI. The CDR3 region is CASSERGRRDTQYF. The DNA for the CDR3 is TGCGCCAGCAGTGAGCGAGGGCGACGAGATACGCAGTATTTT.

This chain connects TRBV29-1 to TRBJ1-2; D gene unclear. Germline V gene data show CDR1 as SQVTM and CDR2 as ANQGSEA. The V end lost 1 base, the J end lost 4 bases, and 10 bases lay between the germline ends. The CDR3 contains 13 residues. In nucleotides, the CDR3 is TGCAGCGTTGAAGGGGGAGAGGCCTATGGCTACACCTTC. This gives the protein CSVEGGEAYGYTF.

The rearrangement links TRBV19 to TRBJ2-3; TRBD1 aligns across 12 bases. The V gene's germline CDR1 is LNHDA and CDR2 SQIVND (reference sequence). CDR3 size: 15 residues. The ends lost 5 bases at V and 5 bases at J; junction bases unmatched: 5. CDR3 amino acids: CASSAGTGGEDTQYF. The CDR3 DNA reads TGTGCCAGTAGTGCCGGGACAGGGGGCGAAGATACGCAGTATTTT.

The chain joins TRBV10-1 to TRBJ2-3; D not resolved. The germline V gene has CDR1 WNHNN and CDR2 SYGVQD (reference sequence). The germline V and J ends were trimmed by 0 bases and 4 bases, with 8 bases remaining between them. The CDR3 runs 14 residues. The CDR3 loop reads CASSESASADTQYF. The CDR3 bases are TGCGCCAGCAGTGAGTCGGCCAGCGCAGATACGCAGTATTTT.

The sample holds one count of this clone. This could be a read error, since a much larger clone is one nucleotide away. As DNA, the CDR3 is TGTGCCAGCAGTGAAGGCGGGGGAGGGGGGGGCTCCTACGAGCAGTACTTC. It specifies CASSEGGGGGGSYEQYF. The rearrangement uses TRBV2 and TRBJ2-7; D is perhaps TRBD2 (7 bases). The CDR3 runs 17 residues. V lost 1 base, J lost 0 bases, and 16 bases lay in between. The germline V gene has CDR1 SNHLY and CDR2 FYNNEI.

This clone turned up a few times. The chain uses TRBV10-1 and TRBJ2-7, with TRBD1 identical over 8 bases. The CDR3 has 13 amino acids. Germline trimming cut 6 bases from V and 2 bases from J; bases unmatched to any gene: 3. Germline CDR1 and CDR2: WNHNN and SYGVQD (reference sequence). The CDR3, as DNA: TGCGCCAGCAGAGGACAGGGAACCTACGAGCAGTACTTC. Protein: CASRGQGTYEQYF.

The V gene is TRBV16, the J gene TRBJ2-7, with 9 bases aligning to TRBD1. Germline V gene sequence: CDR1 KGHSY, CDR2 FQNENV. V lost 3 bases, J lost 4 bases, and 4 bases stayed unmatched. The length of the CDR3 is 14 residues. The CDR3 coding sequence is TGTGCCAGCAGCCAGGACAGGGGCTTATACGAGCAGTACTTC. Its translation is CASSQDRGLYEQYF.